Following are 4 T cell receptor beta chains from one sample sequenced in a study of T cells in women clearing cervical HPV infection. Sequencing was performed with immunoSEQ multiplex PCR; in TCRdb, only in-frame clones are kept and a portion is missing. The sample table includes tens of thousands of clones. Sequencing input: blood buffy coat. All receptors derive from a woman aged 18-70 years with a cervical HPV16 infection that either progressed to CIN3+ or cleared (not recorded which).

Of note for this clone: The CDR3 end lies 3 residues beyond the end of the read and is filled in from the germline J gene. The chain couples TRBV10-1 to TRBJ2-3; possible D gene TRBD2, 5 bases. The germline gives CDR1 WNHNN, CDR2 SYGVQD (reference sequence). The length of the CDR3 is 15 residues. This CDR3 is CASSKAGADGETQYF. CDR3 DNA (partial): TGCGCCAGCAGTAAAGCCGGCGCGGACGGGGAGACG.

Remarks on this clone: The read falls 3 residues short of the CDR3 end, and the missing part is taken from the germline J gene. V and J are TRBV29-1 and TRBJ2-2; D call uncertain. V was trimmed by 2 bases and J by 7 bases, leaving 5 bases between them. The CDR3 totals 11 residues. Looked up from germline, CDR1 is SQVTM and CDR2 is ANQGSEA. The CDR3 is CSVELYGELFF. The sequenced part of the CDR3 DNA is TGCAGCGTTGAACTCTACGGGGAG.

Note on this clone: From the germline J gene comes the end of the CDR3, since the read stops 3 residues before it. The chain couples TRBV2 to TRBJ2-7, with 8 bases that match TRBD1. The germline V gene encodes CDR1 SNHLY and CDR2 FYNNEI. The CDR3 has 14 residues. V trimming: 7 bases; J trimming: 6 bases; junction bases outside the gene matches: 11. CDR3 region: CASTGDETGAEQYF. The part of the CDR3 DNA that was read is TGTGCCAGCACCGGCGATGAGACAGGGGCCGAG. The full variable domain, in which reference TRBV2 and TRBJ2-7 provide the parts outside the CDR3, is EPEVTQTPSHQVTQMGQEVILRCVPISNHLYFYWYRQILGQKVEFLVSFYNNEISEKSEIFDDQFSVERPDGSNFTLKIRSTKLEDSAMYFCASTGDETGAEQYFGPGTRLTVT.

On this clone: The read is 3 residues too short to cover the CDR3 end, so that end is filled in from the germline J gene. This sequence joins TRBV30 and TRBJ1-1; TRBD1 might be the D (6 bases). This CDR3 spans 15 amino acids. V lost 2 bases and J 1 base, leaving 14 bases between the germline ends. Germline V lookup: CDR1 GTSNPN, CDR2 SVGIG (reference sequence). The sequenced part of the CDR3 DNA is TGTGCCTGGAGTACTTACAGGGCCCAGAACACTGAA. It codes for CAWSTYRAQNTE. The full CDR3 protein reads CAWSTYRAQNTEAFF.